This entry lists 2 T cell receptor beta chains sequenced from one sample in a study of T cell responses to AZD1222 COVID-19 vaccine. TCRdb keeps only in-frame clones here, not all; method: immunoSEQ multiplex PCR. The sample comprises roughly 200,000 clones, approximately 92% of which are singletons, and approximately 0.98% rests with the top ten. The sequences come from peripheral blood, collected 28 days after the second dose of the MenACWY control vaccine. All receptors come from an adult who received the MenACWY meningococcal vaccine as a control.

The genes are TRBV19 and TRBJ1-2; no reliable D call. The CDR3 covers 12 residues. V dropped 3 bases and J dropped 4 bases, with 6 bases sitting between them. Germline lookup yields CDR1 LNHDA and CDR2 SQIVND (reference sequence). The CDR3 DNA is TGTGCCAGTAGTATCTCCGGCTATGGCTACACCTTC. Translating gives CASSISGYGYTF. The complete variable domain, with remaining parts taken from reference TRBV19 and TRBJ1-2, reads DGGITQSPKYLFRKEGQNVTLSCEQNLNHDAMYWYRQDPGQGLRLIYYSQIVNDFQKGDIAEGYSVSREKKESFPLTVTSAQKNPTAFYLCASSISGYGYTFGSGTRLTVV.

The rearrangement uses TRBV5-5 and TRBJ1-2; possible D gene TRBD1, 5 bases. CDR3 size: 14 residues. Trimming took off 4 bases at V and 3 bases at J, with 13 bases between the two ends. The germline gives CDR1 SGHKS, CDR2 YYEKEE (reference sequence). CDR3 sequence reads: CASSPAPGHYGYTF. DNA for the CDR3: TGTGCCAGCAGCCCGGCTCCGGGACACTATGGCTACACCTTC.